This passage covers 11 T cell receptor beta chains from one sample sequenced in a study of T cell responses to AZD1222 COVID-19 vaccine. Sequenced by immunoSEQ multiplex PCR; TCRdb stores in-frame clones only, minus some. The sample has under 150,000 clones; approximately 94% are singletons. The sequences come from peripheral blood, collected on day 0 of AZD1222 vaccination. These receptors were obtained from an adult in good health.

The chain has TRBV5-1 and TRBJ1-1; the match to TRBD1 covers 11 bases. The CDR3 consists of 18 residues. Germline V lookup: CDR1 SGHRS, CDR2 YFSETQ. V shed 3 bases and J 0 bases; nucleotides not matched to a gene: 10. In DNA, the CDR3 is TGCGCCAGCAGCTATTCCCGGGACAGGGGGACCTTGAACACTGAAGCTTTCTTT. As protein: CASSYSRDRGTLNTEAFF.

The genes are TRBV5-8 and TRBJ2-3, with 15 bases aligning to TRBD2. The CDR3 covers 18 residues. V trimming: 0 bases; J trimming: 5 bases; junction bases outside the gene matches: 7. Germline values: CDR1 SGHTS, CDR2 YDEGEE. As DNA, the CDR3 is TGTGCCAGCAGCTTGGCCGGGACTAGCGGGAGGACGGGAGATACGCAGTATTTT. This sequence encodes CASSLAGTSGRTGDTQYF. The full variable domain, rest sourced from reference TRBV5-8 and TRBJ2-3, is EAGVTQSPTHLIKTRGQQATLRCSPISGHTSVYWYQQALGLGLQFLLWYDEGEERNRGNFPPRFSGRQFPNYSSELNVNALELEDSALYLCASSLAGTSGRTGDTQYFGPGTRLTVL.

The chain joins TRBV20-1 to TRBJ1-2; 7 nucleotides line up with TRBD1. Germline CDR1 reads DFQATT; CDR2 reads SNEGSKA (reference sequence). This CDR3 has 14 amino acids. V lost 3 bases, J lost 7 bases, and 11 bases stayed unmatched. The CDR3, as DNA: TGCAGTGCTAGTCCCGGGACAGCTTTTGGTGGCTACACCTTC. Encoded protein: CSASPGTAFGGYTF.

The rearrangement joins TRBV7-2 to TRBJ1-2; D is ambiguous. Trimming shortened V by 1 base and J by 3 bases, and 3 bases separated the two germline ends. The CDR3 totals 12 residues. Per the germline V gene, CDR1 is SGHTA and CDR2 is FQGNSA. The CDR3 here is CASSLDDYGYTF. The CDR3 nucleotides read TGTGCCAGCAGCTTAGATGACTATGGCTACACCTTC.

The chain links TRBV2 to TRBJ2-7; 7 nucleotides align to TRBD1. The CDR3 extends over 15 amino acids. The trim removed 4 bases at V and 4 bases at J, leaving 10 bases unmatched. CDR1 and CDR2 from the germline V gene are SNHLY and FYNNEI. This CDR3 is CASSAFRARGYEQYF. CDR3 bases: TGTGCCAGCAGTGCATTTAGGGCCAGGGGGTACGAGCAGTACTTC.

The CDR3 DNA reads as TGTGCCAGCTCACCGGGACTAGCGGGGACGGATGAGCAGTTCTTC. The encoded protein is CASSPGLAGTDEQFF. The chain combines TRBV18 with TRBJ2-1, with 13 bases identical to TRBD2. Per germline, CDR1 KGHSH and CDR2 LQKENI. The ends lost 3 bases at V and 8 bases at J; junction bases unmatched: 4. This CDR3 is built from 15 residues.

On this clone itself: This CDR3 is also generated by other DNA sequences in the sample. This rearrangement joins TRBV7-9 to TRBJ1-5; 9 positions match TRBD1. The V gene end was trimmed by 5 bases and the J gene end by 4 bases; junction bases not matched to a gene: 6. The CDR3 runs to 15 residues. Germline loops: CDR1 SEHNR, CDR2 FQNEAQ (reference sequence). CDR3 residues: CASSRDRVGNQPQHF. The CDR3 DNA sequence: TGTGCCAGCAGCCGGGACAGGGTCGGGAATCAGCCCCAGCATTTT.

This clone has just one count. The rearrangement links TRBV5-1 to TRBJ1-2, with D possibly TRBD1 on 6 matching bases. V shed 10 bases and J shed 4 bases, with 20 bases lying between them. The CDR3 consists of 14 residues. Per germline, CDR1 SGHRS and CDR2 YFSETQ. For the CDR3, the DNA is TGCGCCTGCTCGCCCCTGGGGGCAGGCTATGGCTACACCTTC. Its protein product is CACSPLGAGYGYTF.

This rearrangement joins TRBV10-2 to TRBJ2-7; tentative D call: TRBD2 (5 bases). Germline CDR1 WSHSY, CDR2 SAAADI. V was shortened by 3 bases and J by 5 bases, with 14 bases between the two germline ends. This CDR3 has 14 amino acids. The CDR3: CASSDLAALNEQYF. In DNA form, the CDR3 reads TGCGCCAGCAGTGATCTAGCTGCCTTAAACGAGCAGTACTTC.

This clone was seen only once. This rearrangement joins TRBV6-5 to TRBJ1-5; D may be TRBD1 (5 bases). Looked up from germline, CDR1 is MNHEY and CDR2 is SVGAGI. This CDR3 has 15 residues. V lost 2 bases and J 6 bases, leaving 14 bases between the germline ends. CDR3 sequence reads: CASSYRGGNSQPQHF. CDR3 in DNA: TGTGCCAGCAGTTACAGGGGCGGCAACAGTCAGCCCCAGCATTTT.

The genes are TRBV9 and TRBJ2-3; D may match TRBD1 or TRBD2 (5 bases each). CDR3 length: 15 residues. The V end was cut by 4 bases, the J end by 0 bases, with 12 bases between. Germline V gene sequence: CDR1 SGDLS, CDR2 YYNGEE. This CDR3 reads CASSSGPGSTDTQYF. The CDR3 nucleotides are TGTGCCAGCAGCTCGGGGCCAGGGAGCACAGATACGCAGTATTTT.